The 10 T cell receptor beta chains presented below share a single source sample, sequenced in a study of T cells after yellow fever vaccination. TCRdb passed the 5' RACE reads through MiXCR, listing each CDR3 protein once. Among 450,000 to 650,000 distinct CDR3 sequences, around an eighth were seen once, and the ten largest hold around an eighth. The source was PBMCs, collected on the day of the yellow fever booster vaccination. Receptors were obtained from a man aged 25-45 years who received the YFV17D yellow fever vaccine.

This clonotype was observed a handful of times. The V and J genes are TRBV7-2 and TRBJ2-1, with D unresolved. This CDR3 comprises 13 residues. Per the germline V gene, CDR1 is SGHTA and CDR2 is FQGNSA. Trimming left V 2 bases short and J 9 bases short, with 11 bases between. CDR3 amino acids: CASSLMVPGEQFF. CDR3 coding DNA: TGTGCCAGCAGCTTAATGGTCCCGGGTGAGCAGTTCTTC.

This clonotype was counted only a few times. V usage is TRBV29-1 and J usage is TRBJ2-5; the D gene is possibly TRBD1 (5 bases). In germline, CDR1 is SQVTM, CDR2 ANQGSEA. The CDR3 length is 14 residues. V was trimmed by 1 base and J by 7 bases, leaving 16 bases between them. CDR3 sequence (DNA): TGCAGCGTTGAAGCTAGGACAACTTCTGGGACCCAGTACTTC. Encoded protein: CSVEARTTSGTQYF.

This clonotype was detected only a few times. CDR3 sequence reads: CSVDGTGDEKLFF. As DNA, the CDR3 is TGCAGCGTTGACGGGACAGGTGATGAAAAACTGTTTTTT. The V and J genes are TRBV29-1 and TRBJ1-4; 8 bases fit TRBD1. The CDR3 runs 13 residues. With V trimmed by 3 bases and J by 6 bases, 3 bases remained unmatched. Germline V gives CDR1 SQVTM, CDR2 ANQGSEA. Full variable domain (outside the CDR3, taken from reference TRBV29-1 and TRBJ1-4): SAVISQKPSRDICQRGTSLTIQCQVDSQVTMMFWYRQQPGQSLTLIATANQGSEATYESGFVIDKFPISRPNLTFSTLTVSNMSPEDSSIYLCSVDGTGDEKLFFGSGTQLSVL.

The sample holds a few counts of this clonotype. The chain carries TRBV20-1 and TRBJ2-3; D remains unclear. V was trimmed by 4 bases and J by 0 bases, leaving 11 bases between them. The length of the CDR3 is 14 residues. Looked up from germline, CDR1 is DFQATT and CDR2 is SNEGSKA (reference sequence). The CDR3: CSANPTKSTDTQYF. The CDR3 DNA is TGCAGTGCTAACCCTACGAAGAGCACAGATACGCAGTATTTT.

This clonotype has a handful of counts. The gene calls are TRBV20-1 and TRBJ2-2, with D perhaps being TRBD1 or TRBD2 (5 bases each). Germline CDR1 and CDR2: DFQATT and SNEGSKA (reference sequence). V dropped 5 bases and J dropped 0 bases, with 10 bases sitting between them. The CDR3 consists of 14 residues. The CDR3 spells CSAAGTTNTGELFF. The DNA for the CDR3 is TGCAGTGCTGCCGGGACCACGAACACCGGGGAGCTGTTTTTT.

This clonotype was observed a few times. The J gene is TRBJ2-1, the V gene TRBV29-1; TRBD2 matches at 9 bases. This CDR3 spans 13 amino acids. V dropped 7 bases and J dropped 4; count of bases not matched to a gene: 5. Germline V gene lookup returns CDR1 SQVTM and CDR2 ANQGSEA. This CDR3 is CSGRLADYNEQFF. The CDR3 DNA is TGCAGCGGTCGACTAGCGGATTACAATGAGCAGTTCTTC.

The chain links TRBV7-2 to TRBJ1-2, with 9 bases that match TRBD1. The CDR3 runs 14 residues. V dropped 5 bases and J dropped 4; count of bases not matched to a gene: 5. The germline gives CDR1 SGHTA, CDR2 FQGNSA. The CDR3 DNA follows: TGTGCCAGCAGCATACCGGGACAGGGCTATGGCTACACCTTC. This sequence encodes CASSIPGQGYGYTF.

A few counts support this clonotype. This chain's CDR3 is CASSYSGGEYGYTF. DNA for the CDR3: TGTGCCAGCAGTTACTCAGGGGGAGAATATGGCTACACCTTC. This chain uses TRBV6-5 with TRBJ1-2, with D tentatively TRBD1 (6 bases). The germline CDR1 and CDR2 sequences are MNHEY and SVGAGI. The CDR3 covers 14 residues. Trimming pared 0 bases from V and 5 bases from J, leaving 10 bases between.

In its sample, this clonotype was seen a few times. This sequence joins TRBV5-4 and TRBJ2-1; the D call may be TRBD1 or TRBD2 (5 bases each). Between the trimmed V and J ends, which lost 0 bases and 6 bases, there was a span of 13 bases. Germline CDR1 and CDR2: SGHNT and YYREEE (reference sequence). The CDR3 has 15 amino acids. The DNA for the CDR3 is TGTGCCAGCAGCTTGGCCGGGGCTCTGAGCAATGAGCAGTTCTTC. Translated, it gives CASSLAGALSNEQFF.

This rearrangement joins TRBV20-1 to TRBJ2-1; D not certain. Germline values: CDR1 DFQATT, CDR2 SNEGSKA (reference sequence). V lost 2 bases and J lost 0, with 8 bases in between. The CDR3 has 14 residues. DNA of the CDR3: TGCAGTGCTAGACCCCTACGCTCCTACAATGAGCAGTTCTTC. Its translation is CSARPLRSYNEQFF.